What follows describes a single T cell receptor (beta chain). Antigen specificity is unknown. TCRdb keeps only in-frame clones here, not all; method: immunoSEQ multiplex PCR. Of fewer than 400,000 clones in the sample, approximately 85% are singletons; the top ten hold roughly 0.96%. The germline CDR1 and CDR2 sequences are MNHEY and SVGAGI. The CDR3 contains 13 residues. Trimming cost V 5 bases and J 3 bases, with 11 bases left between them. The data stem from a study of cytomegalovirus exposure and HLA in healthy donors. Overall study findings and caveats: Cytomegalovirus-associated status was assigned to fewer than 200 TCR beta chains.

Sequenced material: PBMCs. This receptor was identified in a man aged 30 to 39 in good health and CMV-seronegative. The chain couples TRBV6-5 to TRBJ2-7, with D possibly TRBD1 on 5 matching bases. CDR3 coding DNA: TGTGCCAGCAGTCCAACCGACAGCTACGAGCAGTACTTC. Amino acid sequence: CASSPTDSYEQYF.